This T cell receptor beta chain was sequenced for a study of Graves' ophthalmopathy and Graves' hyperthyroidism. The wider study: Investigators collected peripheral blood at initial diagnosis, before any treatment was given. The study, taken as a whole, reports: Among expanded thyroid clonotypes above 0.001 frequency, most also occurred in blood. At about 69% sensitivity and roughly 72% specificity, the model predicted progression of the ophthalmopathy.

This clonotype showed up many times. Its target is not known. Thyroid ultrasound, orbital computed tomography, TRAb, serum thyroxine and clinical symptoms formed the basis of diagnosis. RNA transcripts were the source from which TCR beta CDR3 regions were amplified. Second-round multiplex PCR came after a first-round RT-PCR that employed HTBI primers. Each CDR3 protein is one row after TCRdb ran MiXCR on the multiplex PCR reads. The sample lists approximately 160,000 distinct CDR3 sequences, around two fifths occurring once. The CDR3 is 13 amino acids. The germline V gene has CDR1 MGHRA and CDR2 YSYEKL. Deletions cut 7 bases from V and 3 bases from J, with 9 bases between.

The source material was peripheral blood. The V and J genes are TRBV4-1 and TRBJ2-2; no definite D call. This TCR derives from a young man with Graves' ophthalmopathy. CDR3 amino acids: CASNLRDTGELFF. CDR3 in DNA: TGCGCCAGCAACCTACGTGACACCGGGGAGCTGTTTTTT.